The rows below give T cell receptor beta chains drawn from one sample of a study of blood T cells in healthy people across ages. MiXCR, applied by TCRdb to the 5' RACE reads, yields one record per CDR3 protein. The table has a few hundred thousand distinct CDR3 sequences, 25% to 30% seen once; the top ten hold roughly 18%. The specimen sequenced was blood. These receptors originate from a woman between 70 and 85 years old in good health. The CDR3 runs from the conserved cysteine through the conserved F or W. The D gene is left open where the match is weak. Size is omitted from some rows. Given values are once, few, many or a class for expanded clones.

j_call	clone_size	d_call	v_call	cdr3_nt	cdr3_aa
TRBJ1-2	once	TRBD1	TRBV4-2	TGTGCCAGCAGCCAATTGACAGGGGAGAATGGCTACACCTTC	CASSQLTGENGYTF
TRBJ2-5	few	.	TRBV7-9	TGTGCCAGCAGCTTAGCTATTGGGGCGAGGGGCGAGACCCAGTACTTC	CASSLAIGARGETQYF
TRBJ1-2	few	TRBD1	TRBV7-2	TGTGCCAGCAGCCTTGACAGGGCTGGCTACACCTTC	CASSLDRAGYTF
TRBJ1-2	.	.	TRBV18	TGTGCCAGCTCACCACCGGAAAGGGCGGATGGCTACACCTTC	CASSPPERADGYTF
TRBJ1-4	.	.	TRBV6-5	TGTGCCAGCAGTTACTCCCCGGCAACTAATGAAAAACTGTTTTTT	CASSYSPATNEKLFF
TRBJ2-1	.	.	TRBV10-3	TGTGCCATCAGTGTTGTTAAGGGTGGGACCGTAGCCAACAATGAGCAGTTCTTC	CAISVVKGGTVANNEQFF
TRBJ2-5	many	.	TRBV15	TGTGCCACCAGCTCACAGGGTTTTACGGAGACCCAGTACTTC	CATSSQGFTETQYF
TRBJ1-1	few	.	TRBV7-9	TGTGCCAGCAGCACGGGATCGAACACTGAAGCTTTCTTT	CASSTGSNTEAFF
TRBJ2-2	.	TRBD1	TRBV24-1	TGTGCCACCAGTGATCCCGGGACAGTAACCGGGGAGCTGTTTTTT	CATSDPGTVTGELFF
TRBJ1-2	.	.	TRBV25-1	TGTGCCAGCAGTGATGCAGGTTATGGCTGCACCTTC	CASSDAGYGCTF
TRBJ2-1	few	TRBD1	TRBV29-1	TGCAGCGCCCTTAGGACAGGGGGCGGGGGGTTCTTC	CSALRTGGGGFF
TRBJ1-3	.	.	TRBV5-6	TGTGCCAGCAGCTTGTTCTCAAGGTTAGCCTTTTCTGGAAACACCATATATTTT	CASSLFSRLAFSGNTIYF
TRBJ1-2	few	.	TRBV15	TGTGCCACCAGCAGAGATATGGCCAGGGGCCAATATGGCTACACCTTC	CATSRDMARGQYGYTF
TRBJ2-2	few	.	TRBV6-1	TGTGCCAGCAGCCAAACGGGCCTGTTCAACACCGGGGAGCTGTTTTTT	CASSQTGLFNTGELFF
TRBJ1-5	few	.	TRBV7-9	TGTGCCAGCAGCTTTTCCGGGACTAAGTATTTT	CASSFSGTKYF
TRBJ1-3	.	TRBD1	TRBV29-1	TGCAGCGTTGTACGGGACAGCAGCTCTGGAAACACCATATATTTT	CSVVRDSSSGNTIYF
TRBJ2-7	.	.	TRBV20-1	TGCAGTGCTAGAGGGACCCAGCAGTACTTC	CSARGTQQYF
TRBJ2-3	few	.	TRBV5-1	TGCGCCAGCAGCTTGAGAGGGGCATCTAGCACAGATACGCAGTATTTT	CASSLRGASSTDTQYF
TRBJ1-1	few	TRBD1	TRBV20-1	TGCAGTGCCACTGGATTAAGGACAGGGGGAGCTTTCTTT	CSATGLRTGGAFF
TRBJ2-5	many	.	TRBV15	TGTGCCACCAGGAGGGGTGGTACAGCCGAGAAAGAGACCCAGTACTTC	CATRRGGTAEKETQYF
TRBJ2-1	.	.	TRBV18	TGTGCCAGCTCGCGAGATAGTAAGCCCCTGTTCTTC	CASSRDSKPLFF
TRBJ2-3	.	.	TRBV10-3	TGTGCCATCAGGAGTGACAGCCTTTCCACAGATACGCAGTATTTT	CAIRSDSLSTDTQYF
TRBJ1-6	.	.	TRBV9	TGTGCCAGCAGCGCCGGGGCAGGGTGCTCCTATAATTCACCCCTCCACTTT	CASSAGAGCSYNSPLHF
TRBJ1-1	.	.	TRBV15	TGTGCCACCAGCCGGGGAGCGACGAACACTGAAGCTTTCTTT	CATSRGATNTEAFF
TRBJ1-4	.	TRBD1	TRBV18	TGTGCCAGCTCACCATCGGGACAGGGGAATGAAAAACTGTTTTTT	CASSPSGQGNEKLFF
TRBJ2-5	.	TRBD1	TRBV6-2/TRBV6-3	TGTGCCAGCAGGACGACAGGGGTGGAGACCCAGTACTTC	CASRTTGVETQYF
TRBJ1-2	.	.	TRBV7-2	TGTGCCAGCAGCTTAGATGGTGGCCGCTACTCTGGCTACACCTTC	CASSLDGGRYSGYTF
TRBJ2-1	.	.	TRBV4-3	TGCGCCAGCAGCCAAGACCTCCCTTCGGCGGGGAATGTTAATGAGCAGTTCTTC	CASSQDLPSAGNVNEQFF
TRBJ1-2	few	.	TRBV7-2	TGTGCCAGCAGCTTAGACCGGCAAAGCTACTATGGCTACACCTTC	CASSLDRQSYYGYTF
TRBJ2-1	.	TRBD2	TRBV18	TGTGCCAGCTCACCACCAATGGCTAGCGGGTATGAGCAGTTCTTC	CASSPPMASGYEQFF
TRBJ1-5	.	.	TRBV2	TGTGCCAGCAGTCGTCGCAATAGCAATCAGCCCCAGCATTTT	CASSRRNSNQPQHF